Below, one T cell receptor (beta chain) is given with its context. Assay used: immunoSEQ multiplex PCR; TCRdb lists only in-frame clones, some missing. The sample yields around 60,000 clones, 70% to 90% seen once. This entry belongs to a study of blood T cell repertoires in COVID-19. CDR1 and CDR2 from the germline V gene are SGHNT and YYREEE (reference sequence). V shed 1 base and J 2 bases; nucleotides not matched to a gene: 3. This CDR3 region has 15 residues. The chain recombines TRBV5-4 with TRBJ2-1; 7 bases agree with TRBD1. The origin of this receptor is a man aged 55-75 years with acute or convalescent COVID-19. The sample taken for sequencing was peripheral blood. As DNA, the CDR3 is TGTGCCAGCAGCTTGCAAGGGGGCGCCTACAATGAGCAGTTCTTC. Translating it yields CASSLQGGAYNEQFF.